The next 20 T cell receptor beta chains were all read from a single sample in a study of vaccination effects on CD4 cells after COVID-19. The protocol was immunoSEQ multiplex PCR, while the TCRdb copy is restricted to in-frame clones and leaves out a portion. The data contain about 54,000 clones, roughly two thirds of them singletons. These receptors' targets are unknown. ViraFEST used viral peptide pools to expand antigen-specific CD4+ T cells before sequencing. The culture ran for roughly ten days before CD4+ T cells were isolated. Nucleocapsid antibodies stayed negative before and after vaccination, showing no earlier SARS-CoV-2 infection. This specimen was CD4+ T cells from PBMCs cultured with SARS-CoV-2 spike peptides, taken before COVID-19 vaccination. These receptor sequences come from a human donor who received a COVID-19 vaccine.

The chain couples TRBV19 to TRBJ2-2, with no clear D. CDR1 LNHDA and CDR2 SQIVND come from the germline V gene (reference sequence). The CDR3 covers 13 residues. Trimming removed 3 bases at V and 6 bases at J, with 8 bases between. The CDR3 region is CASSIPVAGELFF. The CDR3 DNA is TGTGCCAGTAGTATTCCAGTTGCCGGGGAGCTGTTTTTT.

CDR3 residues: CASSSGLAGGLIWQETQYF. CDR3 nucleotide sequence: TGTGCCAGCAGCTCGGGTCTAGCGGGGGGGCTAATATGGCAAGAGACCCAGTACTTC. The gene calls are TRBV7-9 and TRBJ2-5; 12 bases agree with TRBD2. The J segment lost 2 bases and the V segment lost 4 bases, leaving 14 bases of the junction unmatched. Germline-derived CDR1 and CDR2 are SEHNR and FQNEAQ (reference sequence). The CDR3 covers 19 residues.

This clone was detected only a few times. This chain joins TRBV11-2 and TRBJ2-7, with D unresolved. The CDR3 covers 14 residues. The germline V gene encodes CDR1 SGHAT and CDR2 FQNNGV. V was trimmed by 3 bases and J by 4 bases, leaving 13 bases between them. CDR3 amino acids: CASSFYQARYEQYF. In nucleotides, the CDR3 is TGTGCCAGCAGCTTTTACCAGGCCAGATACGAGCAGTACTTC.

The J gene is TRBJ2-1, the V gene TRBV5-1, with TRBD1 matching 7 bases. The germline CDR1 and CDR2 sequences are SGHRS and YFSETQ. The CDR3 loop spans 14 amino acids. With 4 bases clipped from V and 3 bases from J, the junction kept 4 bases outside the gene matches. Written as DNA, the CDR3 is TGCGCCAGCAGCCAACGACAGGGCTACAATGAGCAGTTCTTC. As protein: CASSQRQGYNEQFF.

This clone was observed a few times. This chain connects TRBV7-2 to TRBJ1-5; D uncertain. V lost 1 base to trimming and J lost 1 base, with 8 bases between them. CDR3 length: 15 residues. Per the germline V gene, CDR1 is SGHTA and CDR2 is FQGNSA. CDR3 region: CASSLGQSSNQPQHF. CDR3 in DNA: TGTGCCAGCAGCTTAGGCCAGTCCAGCAATCAGCCCCAGCATTTT. Variable domain in full (rest from reference TRBV7-2 and TRBJ1-5): GAGVSQSPSNKVTEKGKDVELRCDPISGHTALYWYRQSLGQGLEFLIYFQGNSAPDKSGLPSDRFSAERTGGSVSTLTIQRTQQEDSAVYLCASSLGQSSNQPQHFGDGTRLSIL.

The chain employs TRBV3-1 (or the pseudogene TRBV3-2) and TRBJ1-2; 9 bases fit TRBD1. Germline CDR1 is LGHDT and CDR2 is YNNKEL (reference sequence). The CDR3 runs to 15 residues. V was pared by 3 bases and J by 8 bases, with 10 bases of the junction left unmatched. CDR3 protein: CASSHGTGTGSGYTF. The CDR3 bases are TGTGCCAGCAGCCATGGAACCGGGACAGGGAGCGGCTACACCTTC.

The chain uses TRBV28 and TRBJ2-2; tentatively, D is TRBD1 or TRBD2 (6 bases each). The CDR3 has 14 amino acids. Trimming removed 2 bases at V and 7 bases at J, with 11 bases between. Germline V CDR1 and CDR2: MDHEN, SYDVKM. The DNA of the CDR3 is TGTGCCAGCAGTTTAGGAGGGGGGTACGGGGAGCTGTTTTTT. Its protein product is CASSLGGGYGELFF.

The chain has TRBV6-5 and TRBJ2-5, with D unclear. CDR1 and CDR2 (germline): MNHEY, SVGAGI. V was pared by 6 bases and J by 5 bases, with 10 bases between. The CDR3 is 12 residues long. The CDR3 coding sequence is TGTGCCAGCAGGCCCCTAGGGGAGACCCAGTACTTC. It is translated as CASRPLGETQYF.

This sequence joins TRBV15 and TRBJ2-3; D uncertain. With 5 bases removed from V and 4 bases from J, the gap between germline ends came to 10 bases. The CDR3 is 13 residues long. CDR1 LNHNV and CDR2 YYDKDF come from the germline V gene (reference sequence). The CDR3 nucleotides read TGTGCCACCAGCCTTAGCCCTGCAGATACGCAGTATTTT. It is translated as CATSLSPADTQYF.

V and J are TRBV28 and TRBJ2-7; the match to TRBD1 covers 8 bases. Germline CDR1 MDHEN, CDR2 SYDVKM. There are 15 residues in the CDR3. Trimming at V came to 6 bases and at J to 4 bases, leaving 11 bases not matched to a gene. This CDR3 reads CASRPKTGDLYEQYF. CDR3 in DNA: TGTGCCAGCAGGCCGAAGACAGGGGACCTATACGAGCAGTACTTC.

The V gene is TRBV19, the J gene TRBJ1-5; 11 bases are a match to TRBD1. Per germline, CDR1 LNHDA and CDR2 SQIVND (reference sequence). The CDR3 has 13 amino acids. With 5 bases clipped from V and 11 bases from J, the junction kept 5 bases outside the gene matches. The CDR3 nucleotides are TGTGCCAGTAGTGGGACAGGGGGTTGGGCCCAGCATTTT. Its translation: CASSGTGGWAQHF.

The rearrangement joins TRBV7-3 to TRBJ1-2, with 9 bases identical to TRBD1. Germline lookup yields CDR1 SGHTA and CDR2 FQGTGA. CDR3 length equals 13 residues. Trimming at V came to 5 bases and at J to 8 bases, leaving 6 bases not matched to a gene. Here the CDR3 reads CASSRDRAGGYTF. The CDR3 DNA follows: TGTGCCAGCAGCCGGGACAGGGCCGGCGGCTACACCTTC. Full variable domain (missing parts from reference TRBV7-3 and TRBJ1-2): GAGVSQTPSNKVTEKGKYVELRCDPISGHTALYWYRQSLGQGPEFLIYFQGTGAADDSGLPNDRFFAVRPEGSVSTLKIQRTERGDSAVYLCASSRDRAGGYTFGSGTRLTVV.

V and J are TRBV9 and TRBJ2-7, with 12 nucleotides matching TRBD2. Trimming removed 0 bases from V and 6 bases from J; junction bases left unmatched: 7. The CDR3 totals 16 residues. Germline V gene lookup returns CDR1 SGDLS and CDR2 YYNGEE. Here the CDR3 DNA reads TGTGCCAGCAGCGTAGCGGCTAGCGGGAGGGCGGGCGAGCAGTACTTC. This encodes CASSVAASGRAGEQYF.

In this sample, this clone turned up a few times. The CDR3 nucleotides are TGTGCCTGGAGTGGGGGTATCCACGAGCAGTACTTC. This translates into CAWSGGIHEQYF. The rearrangement joins TRBV30 to TRBJ2-7; no firm D call. Germline lookup yields CDR1 GTSNPN and CDR2 SVGIG (reference sequence). V gave up 1 base and J gave up 5 bases, with 9 bases separating them. The CDR3 length is 12 residues.

The chain joins TRBV7-6 to TRBJ1-4; D remains unclear. Per germline, CDR1 SGHVS and CDR2 FNYEAQ. This CDR3 region has 17 residues. V was trimmed by 0 bases and J by 2 bases, leaving 13 bases between them. The CDR3 DNA reads as TGTGCCAGCAGCTTAGCGCGCGGGATGGGGACTAATGAAAAACTGTTTTTT. Amino acids: CASSLARGMGTNEKLFF.

The chain has TRBV27 and TRBJ2-2; D gene unclear. This CDR3 has 11 residues. Looked up from germline, CDR1 is MNHEY and CDR2 is SMNVEV (reference sequence). V lost 2 bases and J lost 5, with 0 bases in between. CDR3 coding DNA: TGTGCCAGCAGTTTAACCGGGGAGCTGTTTTTT. This codes for CASSLTGELFF.

In its sample, this clone was seen once. CDR3 sequence (DNA): TGTGCCAGTAGTCCTGGAGCCGATCGGGGGAACACTGAAGCTTTCTTT. Translating gives CASSPGADRGNTEAFF. The chain couples TRBV19 to TRBJ1-1; D unresolved. The CDR3 extends over 16 amino acids. CDR1 LNHDA and CDR2 SQIVND come from the germline V gene (reference sequence). V was pared by 5 bases and J by 1 base, with 17 bases between.

This clone was seen a single time. This chain links TRBV10-3 with TRBJ2-7, with 9 bases lining up with TRBD2. This CDR3 spans 14 amino acids. Looked up from germline, CDR1 is ENHRY and CDR2 is SYGVKD. The V segment lost 6 bases and the J segment 3 bases; nucleotides outside the gene matches: 6. The CDR3 here is CAIRGAGGDYEQYF. The CDR3 DNA follows: TGTGCCATCAGGGGAGCGGGGGGCGACTACGAGCAGTACTTC.

This sequence joins TRBV3-1 (or the pseudogene TRBV3-2) and TRBJ1-2; D is perhaps TRBD1 (5 bases). This CDR3 has 16 amino acids. V dropped 1 base and J dropped 5 bases, with 17 bases sitting between them. In germline, CDR1 is LGHDT, CDR2 YNNKEL (reference sequence). The CDR3 DNA is TGTGCCAGCAGCCAAGTAAGGGACTCAGTGAGTTATGGCTACACCTTC. Translating gives CASSQVRDSVSYGYTF.

The V call is TRBV7-9, the J call TRBJ1-2; D call uncertain. The V end lost 3 bases, the J end lost 3 bases, and 11 bases lay between the germline ends. From germline, CDR1 is SEHNR and CDR2 FQNEAQ (reference sequence). This CDR3 region has 14 residues. CDR3 residues: CASSFIGPYYGYTF. The CDR3 nucleotides are TGTGCCAGCAGCTTCATCGGGCCCTACTATGGCTACACCTTC. The entire variable domain, with the rest obtained from reference TRBV7-9 and TRBJ1-2, is as follows: DTGVSQNPRHKITKRGQNVTFRCDPISEHNRLYWYRQTLGQGPEFLTYFQNEAQLEKSRLLSDRFSAERPKGSFSTLEIQRTEQGDSAMYLCASSFIGPYYGYTFGSGTRLTVV.